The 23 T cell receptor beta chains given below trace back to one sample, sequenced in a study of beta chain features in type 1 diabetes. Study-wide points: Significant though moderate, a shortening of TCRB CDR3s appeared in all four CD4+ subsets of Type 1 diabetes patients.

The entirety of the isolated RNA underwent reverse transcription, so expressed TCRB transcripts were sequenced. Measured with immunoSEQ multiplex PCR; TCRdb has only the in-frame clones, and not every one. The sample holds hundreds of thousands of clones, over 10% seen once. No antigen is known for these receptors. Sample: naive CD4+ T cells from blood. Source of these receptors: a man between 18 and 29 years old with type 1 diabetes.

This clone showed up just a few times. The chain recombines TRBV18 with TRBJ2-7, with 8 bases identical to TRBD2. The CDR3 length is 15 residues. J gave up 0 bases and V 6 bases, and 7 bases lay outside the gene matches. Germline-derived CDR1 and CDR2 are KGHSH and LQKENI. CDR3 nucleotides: TGTGCCAGCTCTCCGACGGGGACTAGCTCCTACGAGCAGTACTTC. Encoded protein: CASSPTGTSSYEQYF.

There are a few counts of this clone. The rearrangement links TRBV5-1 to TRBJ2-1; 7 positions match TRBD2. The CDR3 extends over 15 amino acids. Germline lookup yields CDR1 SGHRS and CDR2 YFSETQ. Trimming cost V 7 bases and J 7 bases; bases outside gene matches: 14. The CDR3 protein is CASHNEPGGVNEQFF. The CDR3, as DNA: TGCGCCAGCCACAATGAACCGGGAGGAGTTAATGAGCAGTTCTTC.

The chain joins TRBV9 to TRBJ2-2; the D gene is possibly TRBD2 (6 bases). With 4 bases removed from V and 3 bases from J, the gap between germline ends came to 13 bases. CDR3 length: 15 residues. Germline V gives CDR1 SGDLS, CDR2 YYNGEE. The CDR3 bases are TGTGCCAGCAGCCCCAGGGACTCCTACACCGGGGAGCTGTTTTTT. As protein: CASSPRDSYTGELFF.

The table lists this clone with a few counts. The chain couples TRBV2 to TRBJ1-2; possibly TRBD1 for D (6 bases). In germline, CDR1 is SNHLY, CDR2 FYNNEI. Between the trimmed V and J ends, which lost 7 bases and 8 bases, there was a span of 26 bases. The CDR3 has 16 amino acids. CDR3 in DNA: TGTGCCAGCAACTATCCAGGGGCCAACACCTATGAAGGCTACACCTTC. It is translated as CASNYPGANTYEGYTF.

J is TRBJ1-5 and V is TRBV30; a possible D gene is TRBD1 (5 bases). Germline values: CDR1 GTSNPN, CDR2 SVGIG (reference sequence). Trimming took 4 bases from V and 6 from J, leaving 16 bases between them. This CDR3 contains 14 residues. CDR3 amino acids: CAWTRTGPGQPQHF. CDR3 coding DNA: TGTGCCTGGACCCGGACGGGACCTGGTCAGCCCCAGCATTTT.

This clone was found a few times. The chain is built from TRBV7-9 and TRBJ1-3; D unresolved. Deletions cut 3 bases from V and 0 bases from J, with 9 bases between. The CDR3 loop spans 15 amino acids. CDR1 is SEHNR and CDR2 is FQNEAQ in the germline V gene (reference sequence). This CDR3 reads CASSLDLSSGNTIYF. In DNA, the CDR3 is TGTGCCAGCAGCTTGGATCTCAGCTCTGGAAACACCATATATTTT.

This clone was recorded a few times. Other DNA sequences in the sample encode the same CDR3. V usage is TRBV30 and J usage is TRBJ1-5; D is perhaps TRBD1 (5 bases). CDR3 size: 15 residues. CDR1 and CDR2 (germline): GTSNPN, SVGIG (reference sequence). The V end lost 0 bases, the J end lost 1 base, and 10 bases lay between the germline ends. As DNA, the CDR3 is TGTGCCTGGAGTGTGGGGGGGTTGAGCAATCAGCCCCAGCATTTT. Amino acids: CAWSVGGLSNQPQHF. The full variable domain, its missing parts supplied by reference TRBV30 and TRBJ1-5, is SQTIHQWPATLVQPVGSPLSLECTVEGTSNPNLYWYRQAAGRGLQLLFYSVGIGQISSEVPQNLSASRPQDRQFILSSKKLLLSDSGFYLCAWSVGGLSNQPQHFGDGTRLSIL.

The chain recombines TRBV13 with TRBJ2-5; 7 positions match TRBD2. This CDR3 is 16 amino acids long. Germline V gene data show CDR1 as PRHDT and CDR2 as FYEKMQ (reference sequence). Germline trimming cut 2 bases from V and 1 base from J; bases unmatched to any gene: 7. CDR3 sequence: CASSLFRGGSQETQYF. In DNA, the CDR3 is TGTGCCAGCAGCTTATTCCGCGGGGGATCCCAAGAGACCCAGTACTTC.

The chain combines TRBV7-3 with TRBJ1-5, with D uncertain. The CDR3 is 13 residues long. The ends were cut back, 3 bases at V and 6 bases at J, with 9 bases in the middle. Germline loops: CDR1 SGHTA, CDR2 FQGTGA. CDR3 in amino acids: CASSFEWGQPQHF. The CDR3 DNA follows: TGTGCCAGCAGCTTCGAGTGGGGTCAGCCCCAGCATTTT.

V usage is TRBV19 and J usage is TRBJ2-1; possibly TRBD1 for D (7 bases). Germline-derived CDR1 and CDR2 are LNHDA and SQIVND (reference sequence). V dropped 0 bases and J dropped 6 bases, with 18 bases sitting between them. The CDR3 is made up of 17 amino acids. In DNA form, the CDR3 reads TGTGCCAGTAGTATAGAGGAGGGGGCGTTTGAAGCCAATGAGCAGTTCTTC. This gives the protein CASSIEEGAFEANEQFF.

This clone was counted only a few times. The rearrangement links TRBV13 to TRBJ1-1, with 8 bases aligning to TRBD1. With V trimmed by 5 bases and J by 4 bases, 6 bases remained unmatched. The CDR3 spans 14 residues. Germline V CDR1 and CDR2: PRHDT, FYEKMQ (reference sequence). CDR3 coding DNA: TGTGCCAGCAGCACGAATACAGGGGGCACTGAAGCTTTCTTT. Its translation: CASSTNTGGTEAFF. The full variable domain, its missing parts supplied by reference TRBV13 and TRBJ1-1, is AAGVIQSPRHLIKEKRETATLKCYPIPRHDTVYWYQQGPGQDPQFLISFYEKMQSDKGSIPDRFSAQQFSDYHSELNMSSLELGDSALYFCASSTNTGGTEAFFGQGTRLTVV.

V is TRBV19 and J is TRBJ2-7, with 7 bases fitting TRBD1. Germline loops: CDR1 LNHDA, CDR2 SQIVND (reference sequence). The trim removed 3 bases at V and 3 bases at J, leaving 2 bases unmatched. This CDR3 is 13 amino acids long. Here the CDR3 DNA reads TGTGCCAGTAGTATGACAGGGATCTACGAGCAGTACTTC. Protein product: CASSMTGIYEQYF.

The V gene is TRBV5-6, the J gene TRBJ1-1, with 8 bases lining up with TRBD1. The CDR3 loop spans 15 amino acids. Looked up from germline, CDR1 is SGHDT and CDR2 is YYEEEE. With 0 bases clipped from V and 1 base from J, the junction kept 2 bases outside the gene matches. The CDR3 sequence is CASSLGQGANTEAFF. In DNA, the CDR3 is TGTGCCAGCAGCTTGGGGCAGGGGGCGAACACTGAAGCTTTCTTT.

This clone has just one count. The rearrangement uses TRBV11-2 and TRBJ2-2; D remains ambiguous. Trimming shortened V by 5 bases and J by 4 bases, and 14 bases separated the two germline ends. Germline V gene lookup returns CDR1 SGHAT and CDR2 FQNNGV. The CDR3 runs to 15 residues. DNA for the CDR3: TGTGCCAGCAGCCCCGTGAGGCCGTCCACCGGGGAGCTGTTTTTT. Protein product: CASSPVRPSTGELFF.

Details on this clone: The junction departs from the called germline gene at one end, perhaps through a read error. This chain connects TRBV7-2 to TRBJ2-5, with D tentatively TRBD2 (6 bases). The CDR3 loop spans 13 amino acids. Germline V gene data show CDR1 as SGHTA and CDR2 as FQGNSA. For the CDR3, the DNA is TGTGCCAGCAGCCTAGCGTTTCAAGAGACCCAGTACTTC. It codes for CASSLAFQETQYF.

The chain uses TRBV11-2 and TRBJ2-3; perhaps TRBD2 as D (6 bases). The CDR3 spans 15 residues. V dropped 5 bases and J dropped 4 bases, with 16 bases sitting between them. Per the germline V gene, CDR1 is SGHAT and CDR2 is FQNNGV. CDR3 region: CASSPDGGVADTQYF. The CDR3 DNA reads TGTGCCAGCAGCCCAGACGGCGGGGTCGCAGATACGCAGTATTTT. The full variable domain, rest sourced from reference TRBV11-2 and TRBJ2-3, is EAGVAQSPRYKIIEKRQSVAFWCNPISGHATLYWYQQILGQGPKLLIQFQNNGVVDDSQLPKDRFSAERLKGVDSTLKIQPAKLEDSAVYLCASSPDGGVADTQYFGPGTRLTVL.

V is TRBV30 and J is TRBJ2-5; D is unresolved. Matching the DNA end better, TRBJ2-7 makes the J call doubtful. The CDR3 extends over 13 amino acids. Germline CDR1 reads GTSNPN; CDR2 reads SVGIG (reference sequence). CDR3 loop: CAWSPPDVFEQYF. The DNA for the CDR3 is TGTGCCTGGAGTCCTCCGGACGTCTTCGAGCAGTACTTC.

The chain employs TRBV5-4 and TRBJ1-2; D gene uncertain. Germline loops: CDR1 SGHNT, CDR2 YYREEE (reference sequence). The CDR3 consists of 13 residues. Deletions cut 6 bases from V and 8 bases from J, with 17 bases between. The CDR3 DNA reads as TGTGCCAGCACCAATATCGGTGGCGGGGGCTACACCTTC. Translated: CASTNIGGGGYTF.

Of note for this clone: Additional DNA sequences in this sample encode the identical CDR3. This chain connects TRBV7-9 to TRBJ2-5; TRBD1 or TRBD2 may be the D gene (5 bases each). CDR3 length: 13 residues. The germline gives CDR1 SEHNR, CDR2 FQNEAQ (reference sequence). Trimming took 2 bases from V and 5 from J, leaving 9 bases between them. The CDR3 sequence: CASSLMGRETQYF. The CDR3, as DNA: TGTGCCAGCAGCTTAATGGGACGGGAGACCCAGTACTTC.

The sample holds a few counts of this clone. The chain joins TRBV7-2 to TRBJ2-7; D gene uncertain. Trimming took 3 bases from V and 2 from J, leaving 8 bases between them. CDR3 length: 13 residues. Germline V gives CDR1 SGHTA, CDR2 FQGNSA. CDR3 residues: CASSLRKTYEQYF. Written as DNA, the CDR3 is TGTGCCAGCAGCTTGAGAAAAACCTACGAGCAGTACTTC. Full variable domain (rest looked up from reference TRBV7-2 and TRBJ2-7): GAGVSQSPSNKVTEKGKDVELRCDPISGHTALYWYRQSLGQGLEFLIYFQGNSAPDKSGLPSDRFSAERTGGSVSTLTIQRTQQEDSAVYLCASSLRKTYEQYFGPGTRLTVT.

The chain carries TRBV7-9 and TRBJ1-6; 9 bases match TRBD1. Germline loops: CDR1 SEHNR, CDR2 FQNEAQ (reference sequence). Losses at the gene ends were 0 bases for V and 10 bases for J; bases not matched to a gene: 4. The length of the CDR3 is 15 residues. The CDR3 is CASSLATGGGSPLHF. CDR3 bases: TGTGCCAGCAGCTTAGCTACAGGGGGCGGGTCACCCCTCCACTTT.

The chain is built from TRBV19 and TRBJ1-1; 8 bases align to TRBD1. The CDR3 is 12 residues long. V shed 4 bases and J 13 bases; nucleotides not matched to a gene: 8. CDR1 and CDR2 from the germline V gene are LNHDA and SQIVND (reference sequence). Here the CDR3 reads CASSTRTGFDFF. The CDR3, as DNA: TGTGCCAGTAGTACCAGGACAGGGTTCGATTTCTTT.

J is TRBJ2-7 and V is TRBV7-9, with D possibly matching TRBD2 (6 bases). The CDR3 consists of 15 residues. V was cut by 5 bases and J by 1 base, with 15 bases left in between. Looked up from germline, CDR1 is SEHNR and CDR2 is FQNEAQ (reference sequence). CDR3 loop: CASSLGGVGSYEQYF. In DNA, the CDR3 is TGTGCCAGCAGCCTAGGCGGGGTGGGGTCCTACGAGCAGTACTTC.